The present TCR beta chain was sequenced within a study of blood T cells in healthy people across ages (dated by TCRdb to about 2015). Regarding the complete study: In model experiments, template switching captured about one uniquely barcoded TCR beta cDNA molecule for every two T cells. Using deep sequencing normalized with unique cDNA molecular identifiers, the study measured how TCR beta repertoire diversity changes with age. Four age groups were formed from the donors: young (average about 16 years), middle-aged (approximately 40), aged (62) and long-lived (more than 75). To avoid experimental bias, donors of different ages were randomly spread across the sequencing lanes. Using the same blood draw, the study looked at two additional independent replicas of 1 million unique cDNA reads for two donors, one aged 18 to 30 and the other aged 80 or older. Study-wide conclusions, independent of this receptor: Compared with the aged group, more naive CD4+ T cells, fewer expanded clones and increased TCR diversity were shown by the long-lived group, suggesting age selection. Donor CMV infection status was unknown, potentially confounding age-related changes in expanded clonotypes. Observed TCR beta diversity correlated strongly with the percentage of naive T cells measured by flow cytometry. Estimates of total diversity based on one million sequenced T cells were regarded as lower bounds and as underestimates. Bulk unsorted PBMC profiling prevented conclusive comparison of naive and antigen-experienced compartments. As age increased, observed TCR beta diversity per million T cells dropped in a roughly linear way, and a significant reduction was already evident by age approximately 40.

Systemically healthy Caucasian individuals from Russia, 35 to 40 in total and aged roughly 6 to 95 years, were included as donors. Each donor gave ten milliliters of peripheral blood, drawn into EDTA-treated Vacutainer tubes. Ficoll-Paque density-gradient centrifugation was used to isolate PBMCs, with at least 7 million per sample. Trizol reagent was used to extract total RNA from the PBMCs, yielding at least 5.5 micrograms per sample. For every donor, flow cytometry on a PBMC aliquot measured the percentage of naive CD45RAhigh/CD27high T cells. Sequences SGHAT (CDR1) and FQNNGV (CDR2) are obtained from the germline V gene. The CDR3 contains 13 residues, cysteine and phenylalanine counted. Kept here is only the CDR3 DNA, which spans 39 bases and is read in frame from base 1. Library prep was done by 5' RACE. TCRdb names Illumina HiSeq 2500 as the instrument used. A second PCR of roughly 6 to 12 cycles was performed with a sample-barcoded 5' primer and a J-beta primer mix. A template-switch 5' adaptor carrying 12 random nucleotides introduced a unique molecular identifier onto each TCR beta cDNA molecule. Each sample yielded at least 3 million CDR3-containing paired-end reads. The Mint cDNA synthesis kit, primed by a TRBC-specific oligonucleotide, was used to synthesize first-strand cDNA from all RNA. All cDNA was treated with uracil-DNA glycosylase and then went through a first 18-cycle PCR with the universal primers M1SS and BC2_uni_R. The authors processed their data as follows. Normalization of each sample was performed by random selection of 1 million high-quality reads, each carrying a distinct molecular identifier. Instead of being binned into consensus sequences, reads that shared molecular identifiers were thrown out. CDR3 identification, clonotype clustering and error correction used MiTCR with a Q25 quality threshold and the strictest error-elimination algorithm. A nonparametric unseen species model using Euler transformation provided a lower-bound estimate of total TCR beta diversity. TCRdb redid the processing of the public reads, applying fastp at Q25 and MiXCR, and retained in-frame beta chains. Entries are consolidated by CDR3 protein sequence, retaining the most common genes and DNA. The authors' filters were not applied to this entry. Across this sample there are roughly 900,000 distinct CDR3 sequences, with 29% seen only once. Of the sample, 17% is held by the ten largest clones.

This clonotype was picked up a small number of times. There is no known antigen for this receptor. The junction shows a germline mismatch at one end, possibly a read error. Here the chain combines TRBV11-2 and TRBJ2-3, with a weak D call of TRBD2 (5 bases match). Sequences were obtained from blood. The TCR comes from a woman aged 80 or over in good health. The DNA sequence is given as TGTGCCAGCACCCACCCTAGCACAAATACGCAGTATTTT. The translation is CASTHPSTNTQYF.